What follows describes a single T cell receptor (beta chain). The sample is drawn from a study of PD-L1 blockade in urothelial cancer. Study summary: Researchers looked at the blood 3 weeks (second dose) and 6 weeks after treatment began.

The protocol was immunoSEQ multiplex PCR, while the TCRdb copy is restricted to in-frame clones and leaves out a portion. Of around 70,000 clones listed, 80% to 90% were seen once; the top ten hold about 5.1%. CDR1 is KGHSH and CDR2 is LQKENI in the germline V gene. This CDR3 comprises 16 residues. V lost 4 bases and J lost 6; bases outside the gene matches: 9. This specimen consisted of PBMCs, obtained around atezolizumab (anti-PD-L1) treatment. This clonotype was obtained from a man aged 70-80 years with urothelial cancer. This chain connects TRBV18 to TRBJ1-2; 12 positions agree with TRBD1. In DNA form, the CDR3 reads TGTGCCAGCTCACTCGGGACAGGGGGCGCGAATGATGGCTACACCTTC. Its protein is CASSLGTGGANDGYTF.